This TCR beta chain was documented in a study of shared clonotypes between healthy human individuals. Study observations and caveats: Rarefaction gave evidence that sorted-subset sequencing remained incomplete despite large depth.

The assay was immunoSEQ multiplex PCR, and TCRdb's table has in-frame clones only and misses some. The table shows about 2.5 million clones, with roughly 92% occurring only once. In regard to this clone: Antigen: not known.

The sequenced material came from naive CD4+ T cells from PBMCs. The subset here: CD45RA+ positively selected. This TCR came from a man younger than 30 in good health. Some clones in this sample may be carry-over from other donors' samples.

CDR3 nucleotides: TGTGCCAGCAGCCAAGAGATCGGGACTAGCAACCCCAAAAACATTCAGTACTTC. Translated: CASSQEIGTSNPKNIQYF. The chain links TRBV4-2 to TRBJ2-4, with 9 bases fitting TRBD2. This CDR3 has 18 amino acids. J was trimmed by 2 bases and V by 0 bases; bases with no gene match: 8. Germline CDR1 LGHNA, CDR2 YNFKEQ.